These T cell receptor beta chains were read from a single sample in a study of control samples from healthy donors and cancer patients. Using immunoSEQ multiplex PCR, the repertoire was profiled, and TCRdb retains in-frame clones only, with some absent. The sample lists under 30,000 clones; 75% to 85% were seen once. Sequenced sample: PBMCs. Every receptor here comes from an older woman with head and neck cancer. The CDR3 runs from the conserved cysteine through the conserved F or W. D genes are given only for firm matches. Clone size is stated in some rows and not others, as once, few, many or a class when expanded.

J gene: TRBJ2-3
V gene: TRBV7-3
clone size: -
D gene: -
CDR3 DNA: TGTGCCAGCAGCTCACCCGTTAGAACAGATACGCAGTATTTT
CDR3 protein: CASSSPVRTDTQYF

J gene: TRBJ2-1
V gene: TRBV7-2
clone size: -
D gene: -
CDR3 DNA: TGTGCCAGCAGCCCTCTTGTGGGAGATAAGCAGTTCTTC
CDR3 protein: CASSPLVGDKQFF

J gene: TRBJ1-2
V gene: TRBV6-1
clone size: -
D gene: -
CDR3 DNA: TGTGCCAGCAGTGAAAGTCTAGGGTCGGGGGATGGCTACACCTTC
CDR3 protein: CASSESLGSGDGYTF

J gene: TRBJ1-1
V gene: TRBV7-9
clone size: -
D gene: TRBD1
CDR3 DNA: TGTGCCAGTAGAAGGGGGCAGAACACTGAAGCTTTCTTT
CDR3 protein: CASRRGQNTEAFF

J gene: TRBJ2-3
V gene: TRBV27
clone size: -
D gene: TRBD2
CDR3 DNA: TGTGCCAGCAGTTTACTAGCGGTGGCAGATACGCAGTATTTT
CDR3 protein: CASSLLAVADTQYF

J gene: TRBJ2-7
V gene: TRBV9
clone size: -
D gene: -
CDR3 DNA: TGTGCCAGCAGCACGACTCTCGTGGGCGAGCAGTACTTC
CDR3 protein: CASSTTLVGEQYF

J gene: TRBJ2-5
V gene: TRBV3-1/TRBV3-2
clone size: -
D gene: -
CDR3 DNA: TGTGCCAGCAGCCAGGGTAGCGCCATCACGGCCCAGTACTTC
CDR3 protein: CASSQGSAITAQYF

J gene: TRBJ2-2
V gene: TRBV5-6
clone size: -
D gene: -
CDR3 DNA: TGTGCCAGCAGCATCCGGGACACTGTAGGCGGGGAGCTGTTTTTT
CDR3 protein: CASSIRDTVGGELFF

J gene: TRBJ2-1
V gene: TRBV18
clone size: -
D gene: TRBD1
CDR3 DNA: TGTGCCAGCTCACCTTCTCGACAGGGCGGGAATGAGCAGTTCTTC
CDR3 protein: CASSPSRQGGNEQFF

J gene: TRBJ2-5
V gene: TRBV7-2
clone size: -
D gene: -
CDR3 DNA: TGTGCCAGCAGCGACCGTAGGGGCGGCCAAGAGACCCAGTACTTC
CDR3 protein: CASSDRRGGQETQYF

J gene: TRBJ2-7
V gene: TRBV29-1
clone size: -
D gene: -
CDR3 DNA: TGCAGCGTTGCCCCCGCGGGGGCCATCTACGAGCAGTACTTC
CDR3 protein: CSVAPAGAIYEQYF

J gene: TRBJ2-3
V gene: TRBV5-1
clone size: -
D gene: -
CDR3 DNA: TGCGCCAGCAGACCCCTCAGTTTGCCCACAGATACGCAGTATTTT
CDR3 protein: CASRPLSLPTDTQYF

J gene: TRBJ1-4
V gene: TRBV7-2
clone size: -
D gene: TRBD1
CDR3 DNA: TGTGCCAGCAAACCGACAGGGGAGGATGAAAAACTGTTTTTT
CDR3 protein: CASKPTGEDEKLFF

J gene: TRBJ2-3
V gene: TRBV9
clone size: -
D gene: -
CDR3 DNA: TGTGCCAGCAGCCCCATAGGAGATACGCAGTATTTT
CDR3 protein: CASSPIGDTQYF

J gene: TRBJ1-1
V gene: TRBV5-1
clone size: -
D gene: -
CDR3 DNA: TGCGCCAGCAGCTGGGGGCAGCGGCACACTGAAGCTTTCTTT
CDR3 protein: CASSWGQRHTEAFF

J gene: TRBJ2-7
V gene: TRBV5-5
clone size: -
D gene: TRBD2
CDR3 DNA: TGTGCCAGCATCGATGATTTTGGACTAGCGGGACCCTACGAGCAGTACTTC
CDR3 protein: CASIDDFGLAGPYEQYF

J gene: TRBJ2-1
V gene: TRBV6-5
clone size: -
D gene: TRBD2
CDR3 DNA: TGTGCCAGCAGTTTCGGACTAGCGCAGGGAAATGAGCAGTTCTTC
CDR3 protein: CASSFGLAQGNEQFF

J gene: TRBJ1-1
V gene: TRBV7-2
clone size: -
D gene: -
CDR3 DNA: TGTGCCAGCAGCTTAGTGAGGGGCACTGAAGCTTTCTTT
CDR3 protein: CASSLVRGTEAFF

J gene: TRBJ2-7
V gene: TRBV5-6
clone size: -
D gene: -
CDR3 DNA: TGTGCCAGCAGCAAGACAAGTCTCACCTACGAGCAGTACTTC
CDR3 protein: CASSKTSLTYEQYF

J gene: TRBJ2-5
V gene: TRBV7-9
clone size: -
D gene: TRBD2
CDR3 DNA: TGTGCCAGCAGCTCTAGACTAGCGGGGGCTCAAGAGACCCAGTACTTC
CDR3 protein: CASSSRLAGAQETQYF

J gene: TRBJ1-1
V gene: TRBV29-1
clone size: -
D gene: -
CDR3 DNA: TGCAGCGTTGAAGTGGGGGTGAACACTGAAGCTTTCTTT
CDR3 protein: CSVEVGVNTEAFF

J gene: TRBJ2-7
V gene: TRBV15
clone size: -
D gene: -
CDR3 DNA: TGTGCCACCAGCATGCTTAGAGAAACCTACGAGCAGTACTTC
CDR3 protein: CATSMLRETYEQYF

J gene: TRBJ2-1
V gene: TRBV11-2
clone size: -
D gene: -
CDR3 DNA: TGTGCCAGCAGCTTAGTATCTGGCAATGAGCAGTTCTTC
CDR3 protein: CASSLVSGNEQFF

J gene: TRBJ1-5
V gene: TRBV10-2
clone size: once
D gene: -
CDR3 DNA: TGCGCCATCTCGGGGGGGGCCGATCAGCCCCAGCATTTT
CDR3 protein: CAISGGADQPQHF

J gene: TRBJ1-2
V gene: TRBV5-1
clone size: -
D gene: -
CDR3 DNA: TGCGCCAGCAGCGAGTTGGCAGAGGAATATGGCTACACCTTC
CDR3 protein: CASSELAEEYGYTF

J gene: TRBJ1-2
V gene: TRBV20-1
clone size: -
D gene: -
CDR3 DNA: TGCAGTGCTAGTTGGCAGCTAATCTATGGCTACACCTTC
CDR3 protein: CSASWQLIYGYTF

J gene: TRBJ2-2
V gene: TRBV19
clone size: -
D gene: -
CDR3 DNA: TGTGCCAGTACGAACTACCAGGGTTTCGGCGGGGAGCTGTTTTTT
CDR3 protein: CASTNYQGFGGELFF

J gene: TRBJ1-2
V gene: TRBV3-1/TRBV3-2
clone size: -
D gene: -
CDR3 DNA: TGTGCCAGCAGCCAGTGGGGGGCAGGGGGCTACACCTTC
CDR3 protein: CASSQWGAGGYTF

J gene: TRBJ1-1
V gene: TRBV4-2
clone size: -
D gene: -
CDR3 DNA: TGTGCCAGCAGCCAAGAGGGTTTCACTGAAGCTTTCTTT
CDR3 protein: CASSQEGFTEAFF

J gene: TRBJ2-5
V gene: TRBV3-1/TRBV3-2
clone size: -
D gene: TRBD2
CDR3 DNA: TGTGCCAGCAGCGGGTTACTAGCGGGGGGCCGGGGGGAGACCCAGTACTTC
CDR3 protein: CASSGLLAGGRGETQYF

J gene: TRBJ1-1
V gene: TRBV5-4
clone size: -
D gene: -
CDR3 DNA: TGTGCCAGCAGCCGGGACCTAGAAGGGACTGAAGCTTTCTTT
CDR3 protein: CASSRDLEGTEAFF

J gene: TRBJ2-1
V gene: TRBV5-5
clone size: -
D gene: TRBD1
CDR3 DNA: TGTGCCAGCAGCTTCCCTGGACAGGGGGTACTTGAGCAGTTCTTC
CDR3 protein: CASSFPGQGVLEQFF

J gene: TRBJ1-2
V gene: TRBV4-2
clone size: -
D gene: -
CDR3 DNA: TGTGCCAGCAGCCAAGGGACAGATGGCTACACCTTC
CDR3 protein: CASSQGTDGYTF

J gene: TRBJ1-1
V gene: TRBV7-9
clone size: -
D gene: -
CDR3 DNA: TGTGCCAGCAGCTTAGGCCCCGGGCCCTCGGAGGCTTTCTTT
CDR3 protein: CASSLGPGPSEAFF

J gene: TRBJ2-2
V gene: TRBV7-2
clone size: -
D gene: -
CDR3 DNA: TGTGCCAGCAGCTTAGCTCCGTTACGGGTGGGTCGCGGGGAGCTGTTTTTT
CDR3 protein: CASSLAPLRVGRGELFF

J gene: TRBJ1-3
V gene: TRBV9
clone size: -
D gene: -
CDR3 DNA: TGTGCCAGCAGCTTCAGGCACTCTGGAAACACCATATATTTT
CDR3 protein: CASSFRHSGNTIYF

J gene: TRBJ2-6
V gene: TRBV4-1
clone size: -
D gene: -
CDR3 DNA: TGCGCCAGCAGCCAAGATGGTAGCTCTGGGGCCAACGTCCTGACTTTC
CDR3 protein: CASSQDGSSGANVLTF

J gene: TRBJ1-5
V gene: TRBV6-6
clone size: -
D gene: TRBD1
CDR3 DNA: TGTGCCAGCAGTCGTAGACAGGGGACGCAGGTTGGCAATCAGCCCCAGCATTTT
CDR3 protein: CASSRRQGTQVGNQPQHF

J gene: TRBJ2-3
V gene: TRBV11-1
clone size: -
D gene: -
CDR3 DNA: TGTGCCAGCAGCGGACTCTTCACAAGCACAGATACGCAGTATTTT
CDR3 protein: CASSGLFTSTDTQYF

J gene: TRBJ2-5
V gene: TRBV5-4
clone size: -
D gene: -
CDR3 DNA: TGTGCCAGCAGCTTGGCGGCGGAGGGGGCGAGAGAGACCCAGTACTTC
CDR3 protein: CASSLAAEGARETQYF

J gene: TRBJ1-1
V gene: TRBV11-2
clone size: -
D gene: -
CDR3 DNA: TGTGCCAGCAGCCACGACAGAACTTCTATCCCGAACACTGAAGCTTTCTTT
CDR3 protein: CASSHDRTSIPNTEAFF

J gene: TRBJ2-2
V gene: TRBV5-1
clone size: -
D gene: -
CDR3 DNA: TGCGCCAGCAGCTCTGGACAGGCGGGGGCCGGGGAGCTGTTTTTT
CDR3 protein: CASSSGQAGAGELFF

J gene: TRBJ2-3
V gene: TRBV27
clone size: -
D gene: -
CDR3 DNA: TGTGCCAGCAGTCAGACTGGTTTCAGCACAGATACGCAGTATTTT
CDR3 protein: CASSQTGFSTDTQYF

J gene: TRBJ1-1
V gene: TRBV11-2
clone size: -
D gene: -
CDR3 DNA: TGTGCCAGCAGCTTTGATAGGGACACTGAAGCTTTCTTT
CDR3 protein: CASSFDRDTEAFF

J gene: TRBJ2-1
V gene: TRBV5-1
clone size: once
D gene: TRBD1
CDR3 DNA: TGCGCCAGCAGCCCAACGATGACAGGGGGCAATGAGCAGTTCTTC
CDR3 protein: CASSPTMTGGNEQFF

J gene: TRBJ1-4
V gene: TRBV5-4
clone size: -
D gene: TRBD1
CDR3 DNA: TGTGCCAGCAGCATCGGACAGGGGGGGAATGAAAAACTGTTTTTT
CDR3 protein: CASSIGQGGNEKLFF

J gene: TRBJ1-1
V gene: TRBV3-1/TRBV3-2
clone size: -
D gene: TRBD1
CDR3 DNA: TGTGCCAGCAGCCAAGTCGTGACAGGGGGTGATGAAGCTTTCTTT
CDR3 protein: CASSQVVTGGDEAFF

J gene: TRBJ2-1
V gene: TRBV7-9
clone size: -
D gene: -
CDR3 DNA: TGTGCCAGCAGCTTCCGTAACAGGGCGATCAATGAGCAGTTCTTC
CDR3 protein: CASSFRNRAINEQFF

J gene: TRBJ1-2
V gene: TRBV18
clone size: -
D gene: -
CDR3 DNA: TGTGCCAGCTCATTATCGGACGTCCGAAGGGGTGGCTACACCTTC
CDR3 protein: CASSLSDVRRGGYTF

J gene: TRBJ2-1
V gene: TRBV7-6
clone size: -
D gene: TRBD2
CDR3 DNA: TGTGCCAGCAGCTTAGTGCTAGCGGGGGGGCAGGCGTCCTACAATGAGCAGTTCTTC
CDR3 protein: CASSLVLAGGQASYNEQFF

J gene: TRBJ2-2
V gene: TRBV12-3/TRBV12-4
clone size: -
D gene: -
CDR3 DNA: TGTGCCAGCAGTTTCCCGGACGGGGAGCTGTTTTTT
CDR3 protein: CASSFPDGELFF

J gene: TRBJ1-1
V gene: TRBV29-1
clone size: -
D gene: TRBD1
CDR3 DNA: TGCAGCGCTATGACAGGGCCCTTGACTGAAGCTTTCTTT
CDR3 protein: CSAMTGPLTEAFF

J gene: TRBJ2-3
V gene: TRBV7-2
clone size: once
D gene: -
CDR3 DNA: TGTGCCAGCAGCAGAAACAGGGCAGATACGCAGTATTTT
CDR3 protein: CASSRNRADTQYF

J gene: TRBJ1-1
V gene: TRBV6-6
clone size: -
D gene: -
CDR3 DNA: TGTGCCAGCAGTTATTGGGCGGACACCACTGAAGCTTTCTTT
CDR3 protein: CASSYWADTTEAFF

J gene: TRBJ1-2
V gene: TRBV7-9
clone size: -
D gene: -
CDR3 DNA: TGTGCCAGCAGCTACGATGACAGAGATAACTATGGCTACACCTTC
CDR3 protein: CASSYDDRDNYGYTF

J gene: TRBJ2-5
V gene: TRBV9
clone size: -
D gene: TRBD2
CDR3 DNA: TGTGCCAGCAGCGTAACTAGCGGGATCACAGAGACCCAGTACTTC
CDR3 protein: CASSVTSGITETQYF

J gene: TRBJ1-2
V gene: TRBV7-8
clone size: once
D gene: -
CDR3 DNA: TGTGCCAGCAGCTTAGCGGACGACGGTAGCTATGGCTACACCTTC
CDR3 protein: CASSLADDGSYGYTF

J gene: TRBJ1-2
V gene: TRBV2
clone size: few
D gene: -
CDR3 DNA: TGTGCCAGCAGTCCCGACACTTTAACTAACTATGGCTACACCTTC
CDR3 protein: CASSPDTLTNYGYTF

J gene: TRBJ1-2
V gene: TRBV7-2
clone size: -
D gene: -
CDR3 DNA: TGTGCCAGCAGCTTTAGTGGTGGGGAGGGCTACACCTTC
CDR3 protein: CASSFSGGEGYTF

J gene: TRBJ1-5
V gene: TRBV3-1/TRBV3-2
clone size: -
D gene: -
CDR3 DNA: TGTGCCAGCAGCCAAGAGCTGAACAATCAGCCCCAGCATTTT
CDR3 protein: CASSQELNNQPQHF